This T cell receptor (beta chain) comes out of a study of blood T cell repertoires in COVID-19. Study information: There were acute and convalescent COVID-19 samples, and they came from the United States, Italy and Spain. PBMCs, B-cell-depleted T cells, or T cells were the source of the cDNA or gDNA that made up the material.

Germline V CDR1 and CDR2: SGDLS, YYNGEE. The trim removed 4 bases at V and 6 bases at J, leaving 2 bases unmatched. CDR3 length: 14 residues. Methods used by the authors: Counts of nucleated cells, estimated from reference gene primer amplification, were obtained. The table came from immunoSEQ multiplex PCR; TCRdb's copy has only in-frame clones and leaves some out. V, J and clone size are those of that table, while D and trimming were read from the DNA. The table records 71,000 or so clones, roughly nine tenths of them present only once. The TCR comes from a man at least 80 years old in a cohort sampled during active COVID-19. The specimen was peripheral blood. The J gene is TRBJ1-6, the V gene TRBV9, with 9 bases matching TRBD1. CDR3 bases: TGTGCCAGCAGCACAGGGGGCTTTAATTCACCCCTCCACTTT. Encoded protein: CASSTGGFNSPLHF. The full variable domain, in which reference TRBV9 and TRBJ1-6 provide the parts outside the CDR3, is DSGVTQTPKHLITATGQRVTLRCSPRSGDLSVYWYQQSLDQGLQFLIQYYNGEERAKGNILERFSAQQFPDLHSELNLSSLELGDSALYFCASSTGGFNSPLHFGNGTRLTVT.